This T cell receptor (beta chain) is drawn from a study of response to subunit inactivated influenza vaccine. TCRdb reanalysed the RT-PCR reads using MiXCR and keeps one entry per CDR3 protein. The sample lists more than 500,000 distinct CDR3 sequences; approximately 11% were seen once. Only a few counts were recorded for this clonotype. These same records also appear under a second study, on T cells expressing NK-cell markers. From that paper: Beta-chain TCR cDNA was generated via 5'RACE template switching with UMIs.

The starting material was PBMCs from blood, obtained on the day of vaccination. This receptor was taken from a man aged 50 to 60 who received an inactivated influenza vaccine.

The chain's CDR3 is CASSSGSGVNYGYTF. CDR3 in DNA: TGTGCCAGCAGTTCCGGTAGCGGGGTTAACTATGGCTACACCTTC. The chain employs TRBV27 and TRBJ1-2; unclear D gene. V was shortened by 4 bases and J by 1 base, with 13 bases between the two germline ends. The CDR3 totals 15 residues. CDR1 and CDR2 (germline): MNHEY, SMNVEV (reference sequence).